This TCR beta chain was identified during a study of CD8 T cells in ankylosing spondylitis. TCRdb ran MiXCR on the 5' RACE reads and lists one entry per CDR3 protein. The sample consists of under 550,000 distinct CDR3 sequences, roughly 26% of them appearing once. Study findings and constraints: Blood from ankylosing spondylitis patients appeared to carry a characteristic eight-variant TCR beta motif.

Comment on this clonotype: What it recognizes is unknown.

CDR3 size: 15 residues. Trimming removed 1 base at V and 2 bases at J, with 12 bases between. Germline CDR1 reads KGHSY; CDR2 reads FQNENV. This rearrangement joins TRBV16 to TRBJ2-7; D may be TRBD2 (7 bases). The receptor's source is a male donor with ankylosing spondylitis. Material for sequencing was blood, either unsorted or a sorted T cell fraction (not recorded which). The CDR3 sequence: CASSQYGGAPYEQYF. CDR3 DNA: TGTGCCAGCAGCCAATATGGGGGGGCTCCCTACGAGCAGTACTTC.